This T cell receptor (beta chain) is drawn from a study of response to subunit inactivated influenza vaccine. TCRdb re-called the RT-PCR reads with MiXCR, one entry per CDR3 protein. The sample has over 800,000 distinct CDR3 sequences; around 21% are singletons. V lost 0 bases, J lost 5 bases, and 6 bases lay in between. Looked up from germline, CDR1 is KGHDR and CDR2 is SFDVKD. The CDR3 runs 13 residues. This clonotype was observed many times. The sequence came from a man aged 50-59 years who received an inactivated influenza vaccine. The V call is TRBV24-1, the J call TRBJ1-1; D may be TRBD1 (6 bases). Here the sequenced sample was PBMCs from blood, taken roughly 5 days after vaccination. DNA of the CDR3: TGTGCCACCAGTGATTTGACAGGGACTGAAGCTTTCTTT. This codes for CATSDLTGTEAFF.